This is a list of T cell receptor beta chains from one sample in a study of control samples from healthy donors and cancer patients. Only in-frame clones appear in the TCRdb table, and some are missing; sequencing was by immunoSEQ multiplex PCR. The sample lists around 99,000 clones; about nine tenths were seen once. The sample taken for sequencing was blood. These receptors originate from a human donor in good health. The donor label of this sample is uncertain. CDR3s include the opening cysteine and the closing phenylalanine or tryptophan. A D gene is named only where the DNA matches it firmly. Size values are once, few and many counts, or a class for expanded clones, and some rows have none.

j_call v_call clone_size d_call cdr3_aa cdr3_nt
TRBJ2-1 TRBV29-1 NA NA CSVVIGTPEYNEQFF TGCAGCGTTGTTATTGGGACTCCCGAATACAATGAGCAGTTCTTC
TRBJ2-1 TRBV19 NA TRBD1 CASSRTGQDSYNEQFF TGTGCCAGTAGTAGGACAGGCCAGGACTCCTACAATGAGCAGTTCTTC
TRBJ2-7 TRBV6-5 NA NA CASRLGGEQYF TGTGCCAGTCGCCTGGGGGGCGAGCAGTACTTC
TRBJ1-2 TRBV27 NA NA CASSFGDLSYPQGYTF TGTGCCAGCAGTTTCGGGGACCTTTCTTACCCTCAGGGCTACACCTTC
TRBJ1-1 TRBV5-6 NA NA CASSLVAGTEAFF TGTGCCAGCAGCTTGGTCGCGGGCACTGAAGCTTTCTTT
TRBJ1-2 TRBV5-6 once NA CASSVQVSYYGYTF TGTGCCAGCAGTGTACAAGTCTCGTACTATGGCTACACCTTC
TRBJ2-7 TRBV11-2 NA NA CASSLDSQNTYEQYF TGTGCCAGCAGCTTAGATTCGCAGAACACCTACGAGCAGTACTTC
TRBJ1-5 TRBV3-1/TRBV3-2 NA NA CASSQATGTNQPQHF TGTGCCAGCAGCCAAGCAACGGGAACAAATCAGCCCCAGCATTTT
TRBJ1-5 TRBV24-1 NA NA CATSEGGNNQPQHF TGTGCCACCAGTGAGGGAGGAAACAATCAGCCCCAGCATTTT
TRBJ2-3 TRBV20-1 NA TRBD2 CSASPLAGVGDTQYF TGCAGTGCTAGTCCTCTAGCGGGGGTTGGAGATACGCAGTATTTT
TRBJ2-3 TRBV3-1/TRBV3-2 NA NA CASSQRRGDTRDTQYF TGTGCCAGCAGCCAACGCAGGGGCGATACTAGAGATACGCAGTATTTT
TRBJ1-1 TRBV5-4 NA TRBD1 CASSPGQGALNTEAFF TGTGCCAGCAGCCCCGGACAGGGGGCTTTGAACACTGAAGCTTTCTTT
TRBJ2-2 TRBV28 NA NA CASNKVTGRTGELFF TGTGCCAGCAACAAGGTAACAGGAAGGACCGGGGAGCTGTTTTTT
TRBJ2-7 TRBV5-1 NA NA CASSGDGYSYEQYF TGCGCCAGCAGCGGAGACGGATACTCCTACGAGCAGTACTTC
TRBJ2-3 TRBV7-2 NA NA CASSNFADTQYF TGTGCCAGCAGCAATTTCGCAGATACGCAGTATTTT
TRBJ2-5 TRBV5-1 NA NA CASSTMAGAQETQYF TGCGCCAGCAGCACGATGGCGGGGGCTCAAGAGACCCAGTACTTC
TRBJ1-4 TRBV7-9 NA NA CASSPSHGQNEKLFF TGTGCCAGCAGCCCCAGCCACGGACAGAATGAAAAACTGTTTTTT
TRBJ2-2 TRBV7-2 NA NA CASSPGPHYRGNTGELFF TGTGCCAGCAGCCCGGGGCCGCACTATCGGGGGAACACCGGGGAGCTGTTTTTT
TRBJ1-1 TRBV29-1 NA TRBD1 CSVYRDSNTEAFF TGCAGCGTTTACCGGGACAGTAACACTGAAGCTTTCTTT
TRBJ1-3 TRBV6-5 NA NA CASFPGRDSGNTIYF TGTGCCAGCTTCCCGGGCAGGGACTCCGGAAACACCATATATTTT
TRBJ2-5 TRBV11-2 NA NA CASSFPGFRGEKETQYF TGTGCCAGCAGCTTCCCAGGGTTCAGGGGGGAAAAAGAGACCCAGTACTTC
TRBJ2-2 TRBV5-1 NA NA CASRVVAGPTGELFF TGCGCCAGCCGAGTAGTGGCAGGCCCAACCGGGGAGCTGTTTTTT
TRBJ2-3 TRBV29-1 NA TRBD1 CSVEPGTGQQDTQYF TGCAGCGTTGAGCCGGGGACAGGGCAACAAGATACGCAGTATTTT
TRBJ2-2 TRBV23-1 NA TRBD1 CASSQSNRDRGWLDTGELFF TGCGCCAGCAGTCAATCAAACCGGGACAGGGGATGGTTGGACACCGGGGAGCTGTTTTTT
TRBJ1-3 TRBV3-1/TRBV3-2 NA TRBD1 CASRGTGVNTIYF TGTGCCAGCAGGGGGACAGGGGTAAACACCATATATTTT
TRBJ1-2 TRBV29-1 NA NA CSVEGTTIQENYYGYTF TGCAGCGTTGAAGGTACGACAATTCAGGAAAACTACTATGGCTACACCTTC
TRBJ1-5 TRBV10-3 NA NA CAISEGPQWQPQHF TGTGCCATCAGTGAGGGGCCTCAGTGGCAGCCCCAGCATTTT
TRBJ2-7 TRBV27 NA NA CASSPRVTLISYEQYF TGTGCCAGCAGCCCCCGTGTGACTCTCATCTCCTACGAGCAGTACTTC
TRBJ2-5 TRBV7-2 NA NA CASAHEETQYF TGTGCCAGCGCCCATGAGGAGACCCAGTACTTC
TRBJ1-6 TRBV20-1 NA NA CSASDGKRRSYNSPLHF TGCAGTGCTAGTGACGGGAAAAGACGGTCTTATAATTCACCCCTCCACTTT
TRBJ2-5 TRBV2 NA TRBD2 CASSPAPSGGAGETQYF TGTGCCAGCAGTCCCGCCCCTAGCGGGGGGGCGGGGGAGACCCAGTACTTC
TRBJ1-2 TRBV27 NA TRBD1 CASGDRANYGYTF TGTGCCAGTGGGGACAGGGCTAACTATGGCTACACCTTC
TRBJ2-3 TRBV6-1 NA NA CASSEAGWGTSTDTQYF TGTGCCAGCAGTGAAGCGGGATGGGGGACTAGCACAGATACGCAGTATTTT
TRBJ1-5 TRBV24-1 NA NA CATSGDKYSNQPQHF TGTGCCACCAGTGGGGACAAATATAGCAATCAGCCCCAGCATTTT
TRBJ2-7 TRBV3-1/TRBV3-2 few TRBD2 CASSLTAGGTYEQYF TGTGCCAGCAGCCTAACAGCGGGGGGCACCTACGAGCAGTACTTC
TRBJ2-2 TRBV7-8 NA TRBD2 CASSPAGVGTGELFF TGTGCCAGCAGTCCCGCGGGGGTGGGGACCGGGGAGCTGTTTTTT
TRBJ1-4 TRBV29-1 NA NA CSVDEGGFRTNEKLFF TGCAGCGTTGACGAGGGGGGCTTCCGAACTAATGAAAAACTGTTTTTT
TRBJ1-5 TRBV6-5 NA TRBD1 CASILTGRGQPQHF TGTGCCAGCATCCTGACAGGGCGAGGGCAGCCCCAGCATTTT
TRBJ1-4 TRBV3-1/TRBV3-2 once NA CASKGMGYNEKLFF TGTGCCAGCAAGGGAATGGGCTATAATGAAAAACTGTTTTTT
TRBJ2-5 TRBV24-1 NA NA CATSDMAGPQETQYF TGTGCCACCAGTGATATGGCCGGGCCTCAAGAGACCCAGTACTTC
TRBJ2-5 TRBV4-1 NA NA CASSPRILETQYF TGCGCCAGCAGCCCCCGAATTTTGGAGACCCAGTACTTC
TRBJ2-7 TRBV7-2 NA NA CASSPGAISYEQYF TGTGCCAGCAGCCCTGGGGCCATATCCTACGAGCAGTACTTC
TRBJ1-2 TRBV5-4 NA NA CASSTGYYGYTF TGTGCCAGCAGTACAGGGTACTATGGCTACACCTTC
TRBJ1-3 TRBV14 NA NA CTSSQDRIGWGNTIYF TGTACCAGCAGCCAAGATCGGATTGGCTGGGGAAACACCATATATTTT
TRBJ2-2 TRBV19 NA NA CASSIPSRDMHGAGELFF TGTGCCAGTAGTATCCCGTCAAGGGATATGCATGGTGCCGGGGAGCTGTTTTTT
TRBJ2-1 TRBV24-1 NA TRBD1 CATSDFYIGTGNYNEQFF TGTGCCACCAGTGATTTTTATATCGGGACAGGGAACTACAATGAGCAGTTCTTC
TRBJ1-5 TRBV29-1 NA TRBD1 CSVGSGQVNQPQHF TGCAGCGTTGGCTCGGGACAGGTCAATCAGCCCCAGCATTTT
TRBJ2-7 TRBV5-1 NA TRBD1 CASSLSGTGDYEQYF TGCGCCAGCAGCTTATCCGGGACAGGGGACTACGAGCAGTACTTC
TRBJ2-1 TRBV13 NA NA CASSQARGGEQFF TGTGCCAGCAGCCAGGCCAGAGGAGGTGAGCAGTTCTTC